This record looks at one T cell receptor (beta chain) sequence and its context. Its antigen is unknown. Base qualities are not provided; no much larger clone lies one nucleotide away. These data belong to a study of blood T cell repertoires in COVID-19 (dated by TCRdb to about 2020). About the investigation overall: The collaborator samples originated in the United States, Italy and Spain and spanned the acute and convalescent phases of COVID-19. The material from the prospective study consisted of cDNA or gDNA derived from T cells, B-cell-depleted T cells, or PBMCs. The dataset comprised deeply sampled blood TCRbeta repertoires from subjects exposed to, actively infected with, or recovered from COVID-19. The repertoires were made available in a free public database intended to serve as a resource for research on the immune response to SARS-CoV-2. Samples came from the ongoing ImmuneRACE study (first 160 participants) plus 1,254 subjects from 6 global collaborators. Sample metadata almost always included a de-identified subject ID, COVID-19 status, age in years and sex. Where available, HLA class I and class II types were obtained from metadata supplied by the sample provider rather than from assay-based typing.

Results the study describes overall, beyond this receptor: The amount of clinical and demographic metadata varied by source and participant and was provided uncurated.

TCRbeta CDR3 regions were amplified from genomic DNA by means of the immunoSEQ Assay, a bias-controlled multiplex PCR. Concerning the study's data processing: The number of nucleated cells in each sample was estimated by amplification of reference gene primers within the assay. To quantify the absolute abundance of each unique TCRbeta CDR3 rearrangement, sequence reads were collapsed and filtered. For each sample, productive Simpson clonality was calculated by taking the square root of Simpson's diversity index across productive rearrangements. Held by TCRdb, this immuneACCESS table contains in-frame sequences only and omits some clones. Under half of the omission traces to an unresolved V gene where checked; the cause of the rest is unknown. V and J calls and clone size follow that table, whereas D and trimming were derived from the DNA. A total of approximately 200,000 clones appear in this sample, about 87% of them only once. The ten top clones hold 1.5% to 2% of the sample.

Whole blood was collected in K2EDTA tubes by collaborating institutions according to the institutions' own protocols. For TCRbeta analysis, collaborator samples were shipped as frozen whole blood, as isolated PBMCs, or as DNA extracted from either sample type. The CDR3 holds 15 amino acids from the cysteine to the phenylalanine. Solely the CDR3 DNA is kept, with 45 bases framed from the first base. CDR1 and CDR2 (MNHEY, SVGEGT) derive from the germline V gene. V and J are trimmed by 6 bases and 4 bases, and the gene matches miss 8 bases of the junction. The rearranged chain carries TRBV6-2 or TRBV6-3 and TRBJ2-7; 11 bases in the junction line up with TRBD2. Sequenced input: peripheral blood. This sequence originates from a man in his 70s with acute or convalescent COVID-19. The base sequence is TGTGCCAGCAGCGGAACTAGCGGGAGACGGTACGAGCAGTACTTC. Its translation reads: CASSGTSGRRYEQYF.